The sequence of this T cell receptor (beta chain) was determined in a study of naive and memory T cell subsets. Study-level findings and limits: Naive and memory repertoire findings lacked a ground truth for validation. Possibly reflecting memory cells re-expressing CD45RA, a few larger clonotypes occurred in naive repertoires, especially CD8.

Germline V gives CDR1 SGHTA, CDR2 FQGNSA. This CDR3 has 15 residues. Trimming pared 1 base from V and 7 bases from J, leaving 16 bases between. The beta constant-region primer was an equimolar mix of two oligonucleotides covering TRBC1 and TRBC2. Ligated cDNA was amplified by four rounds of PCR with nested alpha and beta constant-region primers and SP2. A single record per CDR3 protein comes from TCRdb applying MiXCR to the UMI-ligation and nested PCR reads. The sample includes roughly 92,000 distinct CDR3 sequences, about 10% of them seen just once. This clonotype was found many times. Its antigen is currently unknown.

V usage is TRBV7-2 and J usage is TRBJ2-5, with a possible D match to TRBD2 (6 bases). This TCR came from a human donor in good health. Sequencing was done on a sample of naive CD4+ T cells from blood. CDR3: CASSLGGSQAGTQYF. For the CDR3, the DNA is TGTGCCAGCAGCTTAGGTGGCAGCCAAGCGGGGACCCAGTACTTC.